Each of the 2 T cell receptor beta chains below was sequenced from the same sample in a study of blood T cell repertoires in COVID-19. Clones were sequenced by immunoSEQ multiplex PCR, and TCRdb holds only the in-frame ones, with some missing. The table shows under 150,000 clones, with over 80% occurring only once. Specimen: PBMCs or T cells enriched from blood (not recorded which). All receptors derive from a woman aged 45-59 years who had been exposed to COVID-19.

The chain is built from TRBV10-1 and TRBJ2-1; TRBD2 matches at 8 bases. Germline CDR1 WNHNN, CDR2 SYGVQD (reference sequence). The CDR3 length is 15 residues. With V trimmed by 3 bases and J by 5 bases, 6 bases remained unmatched. The DNA for the CDR3 is TGCGCCAGCAGTGAAGGGTTAGCGGGGCACAATGAGCAGTTCTTC. It codes for CASSEGLAGHNEQFF.

The chain joins TRBV9 to TRBJ2-3; 10 nucleotides match TRBD2. The CDR3 has 16 residues. Per germline, CDR1 SGDLS and CDR2 YYNGEE. The junction had 6 bases not matched to a gene; V was cut back by 4 bases and J by 1 base. Written as DNA, the CDR3 is TGTGCCAGCAGCCTATCAGCGGGGGGGCGCACAGATACGCAGTATTTT. This translates into CASSLSAGGRTDTQYF.